This passage covers 23 T cell receptor beta chains from one sample sequenced in a study of blood T cell repertoires in COVID-19. Sequencing used immunoSEQ multiplex PCR; TCRdb keeps in-frame clones, though not all of them. The sample has about 54,000 clones, over 70% seen once. The source material was peripheral blood. The receptors derive from a human donor in a cohort sampled during active COVID-19.

The chain links TRBV4-2 to TRBJ1-2; D is uncertain. V lost 3 bases, J lost 2 bases, and 10 bases lay in between. Germline loops: CDR1 LGHNA, CDR2 YNFKEQ. This CDR3 spans 14 amino acids. CDR3 bases: TGTGCCAGCAGCCAGCCGGGTTCAAACTATGGCTACACCTTC. Amino acids: CASSQPGSNYGYTF.

A single count supports this clone. The gene calls are TRBV5-4 and TRBJ2-3; a possible D gene is TRBD1 (5 bases). Germline loops: CDR1 SGHNT, CDR2 YYREEE (reference sequence). Deletions cut 10 bases from V and 0 bases from J, with 24 bases between. The CDR3 loop spans 17 amino acids. Here the CDR3 reads CAGASSVGVQSTDTQYF. The CDR3, as DNA: TGTGCCGGGGCGTCCTCCGTTGGTGTCCAAAGCACAGATACGCAGTATTTT. Variable domain in full (rest from reference TRBV5-4 and TRBJ2-3): ETGVTQSPTHLIKTRGQQVTLRCSSQSGHNTVSWYQQALGQGPQFIFQYYREEENGRGNFPPRFSGLQFPNYSSELNVNALELDDSALYLCAGASSVGVQSTDTQYFGPGTRLTVL.

This clone was seen a single time. V is TRBV2 and J is TRBJ2-1; 10 bases agree with TRBD2. The length of the CDR3 is 15 residues. CDR1 is SNHLY and CDR2 is FYNNEI in the germline V gene. Trimming at V came to 7 bases and at J to 6 bases, leaving 9 bases not matched to a gene. The CDR3 region is CASKVAGGPGNEQFF. As DNA, the CDR3 is TGTGCCAGCAAGGTAGCGGGGGGACCAGGCAATGAGCAGTTCTTC.

The chain recombines TRBV2 with TRBJ2-5; 8 bases are a match to TRBD1. This CDR3 spans 14 amino acids. CDR1 is SNHLY, CDR2 FYNNEI, per germline. The ends lost 7 bases at V and 2 bases at J; junction bases unmatched: 6. CDR3: CASKETGAQETQYF. CDR3 nucleotides: TGTGCCAGCAAGGAGACAGGGGCACAAGAGACCCAGTACTTC.

The chain is built from TRBV2 and TRBJ2-3; 8 nucleotides match TRBD2. The CDR3 is 14 residues long. Trimming took 5 bases from V and 6 from J; bases not matched to a gene: 7. Germline-derived CDR1 and CDR2 are SNHLY and FYNNEI. CDR3 sequence reads: CASSWTSRSDTQYF. CDR3 in DNA: TGTGCCAGCAGTTGGACTAGCAGGAGCGATACGCAGTATTTT.

The chain combines TRBV25-1 with TRBJ2-3, with 8 positions matching TRBD2. The CDR3 spans 15 residues. CDR1 is MGHDK, CDR2 SYGVNS, per germline. J lost 2 bases, V lost 0 bases, and 1 base had no gene match. Here the CDR3 DNA reads TGTGCCAGCAGTGAATATAGCGGGGTCACAGATACGCAGTATTTT. Encoded protein: CASSEYSGVTDTQYF.

The V gene is TRBV6-2 or TRBV6-3, the J gene TRBJ2-5, with TRBD2 identical over 8 bases. J gave up 6 bases and V 6 bases, and 18 bases lay outside the gene matches. The CDR3 is 17 amino acids. Germline loops: CDR1 MNHEY, CDR2 SVGEGT. This CDR3 is CASSPEGLAGGRKTQYF. The CDR3 region has the DNA TGTGCCAGCAGCCCGGAAGGCCTGGCGGGGGGCAGAAAGACCCAGTACTTC.

The chain employs TRBV5-1 and TRBJ2-5; 7 positions match TRBD2. CDR1 and CDR2 from the germline V gene are SGHRS and YFSETQ. With V trimmed by 4 bases and J by 4 bases, 10 bases remained unmatched. The CDR3 has 15 amino acids. The CDR3, as DNA: TGCGCCAGCAGCCCGGCGGCGGGAGCCCCAGAGACCCAGTACTTC. This sequence encodes CASSPAAGAPETQYF. Together with reference TRBV5-1 and TRBJ2-5, the CDR3 gives the full variable domain: KAGVTQTPRYLIKTRGQQVTLSCSPISGHRSVSWYQQTPGQGLQFLFEYFSETQRNKGNFPGRFSGRQFSNSRSEMNVSTLELGDSALYLCASSPAAGAPETQYFGPGTRLLVL.

CDR3 coding DNA: TGTGCCAGCAGCCCGACAGGGGGCAAGTACGAGCAGTACTTC. Its protein product is CASSPTGGKYEQYF. The rearrangement joins TRBV7-2 to TRBJ2-7; the match to TRBD1 covers 10 bases. The CDR3 consists of 14 residues. Germline CDR1 is SGHTA and CDR2 is FQGNSA. V dropped 5 bases and J dropped 4; count of bases not matched to a gene: 5.

V and J are TRBV10-3 and TRBJ2-7; D is perhaps TRBD2 (6 bases). The CDR3 runs 13 residues. Trimming removed 8 bases from V and 6 bases from J, with 17 bases in between. Germline V gene sequence: CDR1 ENHRY, CDR2 SYGVKD. Here the CDR3 reads CAIEDYGRGEQYF. The CDR3 DNA is TGTGCCATCGAGGACTATGGAAGGGGCGAGCAGTACTTC.

The chain carries TRBV19 and TRBJ1-2, with unresolved D. CDR3 length equals 13 residues. The V and J ends lost 5 bases and 7 bases respectively, with 14 bases between them. Germline loops: CDR1 LNHDA, CDR2 SQIVND (reference sequence). This CDR3 is CASSPSSLSGYTF. CDR3 sequence (DNA): TGTGCCAGTAGTCCCTCGTCCCTCAGTGGCTACACCTTC.

This sequence joins TRBV7-2 and TRBJ2-3, with 9 positions matching TRBD2. CDR1 is SGHTA and CDR2 is FQGNSA in the germline V gene. Trimming cost V 3 bases and J 1 base; bases outside gene matches: 5. The CDR3 has 16 amino acids. The CDR3 DNA reads as TGTGCCAGCAGCTTTAAGGTAGCGGGGGGCACAGATACGCAGTATTTT. Residues: CASSFKVAGGTDTQYF.

The J gene is TRBJ1-1, the V gene TRBV7-9; D unresolved. V was pared by 2 bases and J by 5 bases, with 15 bases between. The CDR3 extends over 15 amino acids. The germline CDR1 and CDR2 sequences are SEHNR and FQNEAQ (reference sequence). The CDR3 nucleotides are TGTGCCAGCAGCTTACATGGGCGGGGTGGGACTGAAGCTTTCTTT. Its protein is CASSLHGRGGTEAFF.

CDR3 in DNA: TGTGCCAGCAGCCTTGGGGGCGCAAAGGACATTCAGTACTTC. Protein product: CASSLGGAKDIQYF. The chain is built from TRBV3-1 (or the pseudogene TRBV3-2) and TRBJ2-4; tentatively, D is TRBD1 (6 bases). This CDR3 region has 14 residues. The germline gives CDR1 LGHDT, CDR2 YNNKEL (reference sequence). The V gene lost 4 bases and the J gene lost 8 bases, with 15 bases spanning the gap.

V is TRBV10-3 and J is TRBJ2-1; 8 bases agree with TRBD2. V lost 8 bases, J lost 6 bases, and 12 bases stayed unmatched. Germline lookup yields CDR1 ENHRY and CDR2 SYGVKD. This CDR3 comprises 15 residues. Here the CDR3 reads CAISRGQRGSNEQFF. In DNA form, the CDR3 reads TGTGCCATCTCACGGGGGCAGCGGGGGAGCAATGAGCAGTTCTTC.

The gene calls are TRBV30 and TRBJ2-1; the D is unclear. Trimming shortened V by 2 bases and J by 4 bases, and 3 bases separated the two germline ends. Germline lookup yields CDR1 GTSNPN and CDR2 SVGIG (reference sequence). The CDR3 length is 11 residues. The chain's CDR3 is CAWSIYNEQFF. CDR3 nucleotide sequence: TGTGCCTGGAGTATATACAATGAGCAGTTCTTC.

V usage is TRBV6-5 and J usage is TRBJ1-5, with 8 nucleotides matching TRBD1. Germline CDR1 is MNHEY and CDR2 is SVGAGI. The V gene end was trimmed by 10 bases and the J gene end by 3 bases; junction bases not matched to a gene: 5. The CDR3 spans 13 residues. DNA for the CDR3: TGTGCCACCGGGACAGGCAACAATCAGCCCCAGCATTTT. Its translation is CATGTGNNQPQHF.

The V and J genes are TRBV27 and TRBJ2-1; maybe TRBD2 (6 bases). Germline loops: CDR1 MNHEY, CDR2 SMNVEV (reference sequence). V gave up 2 bases and J gave up 5 bases, with 16 bases separating them. The CDR3 is made up of 16 amino acids. The CDR3: CASSLGISGPNNEQFF. CDR3 sequence (DNA): TGTGCCAGCAGTTTAGGGATAAGCGGGCCAAACAATGAGCAGTTCTTC.

The chain employs TRBV3-1 (or the pseudogene TRBV3-2) and TRBJ2-7; 7 positions match TRBD1. With V trimmed by 4 bases and J by 2 bases, 14 bases remained unmatched. This CDR3 has 17 amino acids. Germline assignment: CDR1 LGHDT and CDR2 YNNKEL (reference sequence). The CDR3 region has the DNA TGTGCCAGCAGCCGACAGGGATCGGTGTTAATCCCCTACGAGCAGTACTTC. Translating gives CASSRQGSVLIPYEQYF.

V and J are TRBV5-1 and TRBJ1-4; 9 positions match TRBD1. Germline CDR1 SGHRS, CDR2 YFSETQ. The CDR3 length is 14 residues. V dropped 4 bases and J dropped 10; count of bases not matched to a gene: 8. As DNA, the CDR3 is TGCGCCAGCAGCCGTACAGGGGGCGAAAGAAAACTGTTTTTT. Encoded protein: CASSRTGGERKLFF.

This chain uses TRBV7-2 with TRBJ1-2, with TRBD1 matching 8 bases. The CDR3 length is 17 residues. With V trimmed by 5 bases and J by 6 bases, 17 bases remained unmatched. CDR1 and CDR2 (germline): SGHTA, FQGNSA. The CDR3 loop is CASSQQGQGPAANGYTF. The CDR3 nucleotides are TGTGCCAGCAGCCAACAAGGACAGGGCCCCGCAGCTAATGGCTACACCTTC.

The chain employs TRBV12-5 and TRBJ2-1, with 7 bases fitting TRBD1. The CDR3 has 14 amino acids. Per the germline V gene, CDR1 is LGHNT and CDR2 is FRNRAP. After removal of 5 bases from V and 8 bases from J, the junction contained 9 bases not matched to a gene. The CDR3 bases are TGTGCTAGTGGTAACTCGGACAGGATTGATGAGCAGTTCTTC. It is translated as CASGNSDRIDEQFF.

This clone showed up just a few times. The rearrangement joins TRBV6-2 or TRBV6-3 to TRBJ2-5, with 11 bases that match TRBD2. The J segment lost 3 bases and the V segment lost 2 bases, leaving 2 bases of the junction unmatched. CDR1 is MNHEY, CDR2 SVGEGT, per germline. This CDR3 is 15 amino acids long. The CDR3 nucleotides are TGTGCCAGCAGTTACCCGGGACTAGCGGAAGAGACCCAGTACTTC. It codes for CASSYPGLAEETQYF.